This entry lists 21 T cell receptor beta chains sequenced from one sample in a study of graft-versus-host responses after intestinal transplantation. These receptors have no known antigen. Measured with immunoSEQ multiplex PCR; TCRdb has only the in-frame clones, and not every one. The profile covers tens of thousands of clones, with approximately 90% appearing a single time and 6.5% to 8.5% taken by the ten largest. The sample here was unstimulated CD8+ T cells sorted from spleen or lymph node cells, taken before transplant. These receptors were taken from a human donor who was the organ donor for an intestinal transplant.

The V and J genes are TRBV7-2 and TRBJ2-6; unclear D gene. CDR1 is SGHTA and CDR2 is FQGNSA in the germline V gene. The V gene lost 5 bases and the J gene lost 0 bases, with 14 bases spanning the gap. The length of the CDR3 is 17 residues. The CDR3 loop is CASSPSVEDSGANVLTF. The CDR3 DNA sequence: TGTGCCAGCAGCCCTTCCGTAGAGGACTCTGGGGCCAACGTCCTGACTTTC.

This clone showed up just once. V and J are TRBV5-5 and TRBJ2-1; D possibly uses TRBD1 or TRBD2 (6 bases each). In germline, CDR1 is SGHKS, CDR2 YYEKEE (reference sequence). Trimming took off 2 bases at V and 0 bases at J, with 15 bases between the two ends. CDR3 length equals 17 residues. The CDR3 here is CASSLGLSGASYNEQFF. Here the CDR3 DNA reads TGTGCCAGCAGCTTAGGACTGTCGGGGGCCTCCTACAATGAGCAGTTCTTC.

The J gene is TRBJ1-4, the V gene TRBV7-9; no clear D. The germline V gene has CDR1 SEHNR and CDR2 FQNEAQ (reference sequence). The ends were cut back, 0 bases at V and 8 bases at J, with 10 bases in the middle. The CDR3 has 14 amino acids. For the CDR3, the DNA is TGTGCCAGCAGCTTAGCGCGGTCTGGAGAAAAACTGTTTTTT. Protein: CASSLARSGEKLFF.

This sequence joins TRBV4-1 and TRBJ2-2, with D possibly matching TRBD2 (5 bases). Germline V gene data show CDR1 as MGHRA and CDR2 as YSYEKL. The CDR3 has 16 residues. The V end was cut by 4 bases, the J end by 7 bases, with 19 bases between. This chain's CDR3 is CASSPAAADYDGELFF. DNA for the CDR3: TGCGCCAGCAGCCCGGCCGCCGCAGACTACGACGGGGAGCTGTTTTTT.

This chain connects TRBV19 to TRBJ1-5; no clear D gene. Trimming removed 4 bases at V and 6 bases at J, with 22 bases between. Germline V lookup: CDR1 LNHDA, CDR2 SQIVND (reference sequence). The CDR3 extends over 17 amino acids. CDR3 residues: CASSTPLLTPFIQPQHF. The CDR3 DNA sequence: TGTGCCAGTAGTACCCCTCTCCTAACCCCATTCATTCAGCCCCAGCATTTT.

The chain joins TRBV29-1 to TRBJ2-2; D is unclear. Germline V lookup: CDR1 SQVTM, CDR2 ANQGSEA. The CDR3 has 13 amino acids. V lost 4 bases to trimming and J lost 1 base, with 7 bases between them. The chain's CDR3 is CSVVIRNTGELFF. CDR3 bases: TGCAGCGTTGTCATCAGGAACACCGGGGAGCTGTTTTTT.

The table lists this clone with a count of one. The CDR3: CASSVAGLRYNEQFF. CDR3 DNA: TGTGCCAGCAGCGTAGCGGGGCTCAGGTACAATGAGCAGTTCTTC. The rearrangement joins TRBV9 to TRBJ2-1; D might be TRBD1 or TRBD2, each matching 5 bases. The V and J ends lost 0 bases and 4 bases respectively, with 11 bases between them. Germline CDR1 reads SGDLS; CDR2 reads YYNGEE. This CDR3 contains 15 residues.

V usage is TRBV4-1 and J usage is TRBJ1-1, with D possibly being TRBD1 (6 bases). V gave up 3 bases and J gave up 5 bases, with 19 bases separating them. Germline-derived CDR1 and CDR2 are MGHRA and YSYEKL. There are 16 residues in the CDR3. As DNA, the CDR3 is TGCGCCAGCAGCCACCCTAAAGGGGGGTTTGGGACTGAAGCTTTCTTT. It yields the protein CASSHPKGGFGTEAFF.

The V call is TRBV27, the J call TRBJ2-5; D gene uncertain. From germline, CDR1 is MNHEY and CDR2 SMNVEV (reference sequence). This CDR3 comprises 13 residues. Trimming took off 3 bases at V and 5 bases at J, with 10 bases between the two ends. CDR3 region: CASSFSGWETQYF. The CDR3 DNA is TGTGCCAGCAGTTTTTCGGGTTGGGAGACCCAGTACTTC.

V and J are TRBV4-1 and TRBJ1-5, with D possibly matching TRBD1 (6 bases). Trimming left V 3 bases short and J 4 bases short, with 19 bases between. The CDR3 runs to 17 residues. Germline V CDR1 and CDR2: MGHRA, YSYEKL. CDR3 bases: TGCGCCAGCAGCCACCCCGACGGGGGCCAGCTAAATCAGCCCCAGCATTTT. It specifies CASSHPDGGQLNQPQHF.

The V gene is TRBV27, the J gene TRBJ1-5; perhaps TRBD1 as D (5 bases). Germline V lookup: CDR1 MNHEY, CDR2 SMNVEV (reference sequence). The CDR3 is made up of 15 amino acids. Trimming removed 3 bases at V and 1 base at J, with 10 bases between. Here the CDR3 reads CASSLTSGSNQPQHF. CDR3 in DNA: TGTGCCAGCAGTTTGACTTCAGGGAGCAATCAGCCCCAGCATTTT.

The chain has TRBV9 and TRBJ2-7; D possibly matches TRBD1 or TRBD2 (5 bases each). CDR3 length: 15 residues. V was pared by 4 bases and J by 3 bases, with 17 bases between. Germline loops: CDR1 SGDLS, CDR2 YYNGEE. The CDR3 is CASSPNPGRNYEQYF. CDR3 sequence (DNA): TGTGCCAGCAGCCCGAACCCGGGACGGAACTACGAGCAGTACTTC.

CDR3 DNA sequence: TGCAGCGTTGAGGGACAGGGTGGCTACGAGCAGTACTTC. It translates to CSVEGQGGYEQYF. This sequence joins TRBV29-1 and TRBJ2-7, with TRBD1 matching over 9 bases. Trimming cost V 3 bases and J 3 bases; bases outside gene matches: 3. The germline V gene encodes CDR1 SQVTM and CDR2 ANQGSEA. This CDR3 comprises 13 residues.

This rearrangement joins TRBV7-9 to TRBJ2-7; D gene ambiguous. From germline, CDR1 is SEHNR and CDR2 FQNEAQ (reference sequence). The CDR3 runs 12 residues. Deletions cut 5 bases from V and 2 bases from J, with 7 bases between. The CDR3 region has the DNA TGTGCCAGCAGCCCGAGGCCCTACGAGCAGTACTTC. Protein: CASSPRPYEQYF.

This clone was picked up one time. The V call is TRBV10-2, the J call TRBJ1-3; D is unresolved. The V gene lost 0 bases and the J gene lost 4 bases, with 10 bases spanning the gap. The germline gives CDR1 WSHSY, CDR2 SAAADI. This CDR3 comprises 15 residues. The CDR3 sequence is CASSESYGVGNTIYF. CDR3 DNA sequence: TGCGCCAGCAGTGAGTCGTACGGGGTCGGAAACACCATATATTTT.

In regard to this clone: The identical CDR3 is also encoded by other nucleotide sequences in the sample. This rearrangement joins TRBV7-2 to TRBJ2-3; D perhaps matches TRBD1 (5 bases). CDR3 length: 13 amino acids. Trimming removed 8 bases at V and 3 bases at J, with 12 bases between. Germline CDR1 and CDR2: SGHTA and FQGNSA. The CDR3 DNA is TGTGCCAGCCGGCCAGGGATGACAGATACGCAGTATTTT. Translated: CASRPGMTDTQYF.

This clone was observed a handful of times. CDR3 region: CASSLIERTQQFF. In nucleotides, the CDR3 is TGTGCCAGCAGCTTAATTGAGCGGACGCAGCAGTTCTTC. The genes are TRBV13 and TRBJ2-1, with D possibly being TRBD2 (5 bases). Trimming cost V 2 bases and J 11 bases, with 13 bases left between them. Germline CDR1 PRHDT, CDR2 FYEKMQ (reference sequence). This CDR3 has 13 amino acids.

The rearrangement links TRBV6-4 to TRBJ1-6; 7 bases map to TRBD1. J was trimmed by 9 bases and V by 2 bases; bases with no gene match: 7. The CDR3 totals 15 residues. Germline V gene data show CDR1 as MRHNA and CDR2 as SNTAGT. CDR3 in DNA: TGTGCCAGCAGTGACGGACAGGCCGGGAGTTCACCCCTCCACTTT. It yields the protein CASSDGQAGSSPLHF.

This sequence joins TRBV27 and TRBJ1-1, with TRBD1 matching 7 bases. In germline, CDR1 is MNHEY, CDR2 SMNVEV (reference sequence). This CDR3 region has 13 residues. J was trimmed by 5 bases and V by 4 bases; bases with no gene match: 4. The chain's CDR3 is CASSSQGWTEAFF. The CDR3 bases are TGTGCCAGCAGTTCACAGGGGTGGACTGAAGCTTTCTTT.

This rearrangement joins TRBV6-1 to TRBJ1-1; D call uncertain. The CDR3 is made up of 13 amino acids. The V gene's germline CDR1 is MNHNS and CDR2 SASEGT. V lost 8 bases and J lost 1, with 11 bases in between. CDR3 nucleotides: TGTGCCAGCTGTCGACTTCAGAACACTGAAGCTTTCTTT. Translated: CASCRLQNTEAFF.

The V call is TRBV27, the J call TRBJ2-1; the D gene is possibly TRBD2 (6 bases). V lost 4 bases and J 1 base, leaving 11 bases between the germline ends. CDR1 MNHEY and CDR2 SMNVEV come from the germline V gene (reference sequence). The length of the CDR3 is 15 residues. CDR3 coding DNA: TGTGCCAGCAGTTCCGGGACTGTTTCCTACAATGAGCAGTTCTTC. It is translated as CASSSGTVSYNEQFF.